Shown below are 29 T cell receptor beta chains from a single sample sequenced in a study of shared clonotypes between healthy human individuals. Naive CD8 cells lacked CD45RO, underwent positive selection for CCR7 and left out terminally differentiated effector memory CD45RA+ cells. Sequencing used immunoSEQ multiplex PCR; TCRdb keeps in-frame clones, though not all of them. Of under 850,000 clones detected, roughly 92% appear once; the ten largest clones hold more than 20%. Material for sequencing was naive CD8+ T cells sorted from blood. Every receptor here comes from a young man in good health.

CDR3 sequence reads: CASSLAVQGGYNEQFF. The DNA for the CDR3 is TGCGCCAGCAGCTTGGCCGTTCAGGGAGGCTACAATGAGCAGTTCTTC. The rearrangement joins TRBV5-1 to TRBJ2-1, with D possibly TRBD2 on 6 matching bases. Germline-derived CDR1 and CDR2 are SGHRS and YFSETQ. This CDR3 has 16 amino acids. V was cut by 0 bases and J by 3 bases, with 13 bases left in between.

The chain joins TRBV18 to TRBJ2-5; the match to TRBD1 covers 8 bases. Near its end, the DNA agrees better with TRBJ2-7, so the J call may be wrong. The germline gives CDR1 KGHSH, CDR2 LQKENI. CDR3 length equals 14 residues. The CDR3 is CASWSPTTGGEQYF. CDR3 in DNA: TGTGCCAGCTGGTCACCAACTACAGGGGGCGAGCAGTACTTC.

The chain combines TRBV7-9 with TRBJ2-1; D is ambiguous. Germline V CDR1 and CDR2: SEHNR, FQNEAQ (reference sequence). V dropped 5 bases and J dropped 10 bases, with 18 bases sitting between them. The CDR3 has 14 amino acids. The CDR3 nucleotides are TGTGCCAGCAGCCCGGACGGTAGGATTGGGGAGCAGTTCTTC. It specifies CASSPDGRIGEQFF. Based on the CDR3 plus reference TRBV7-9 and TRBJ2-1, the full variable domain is DTGVSQNPRHKITKRGQNVTFRCDPISEHNRLYWYRQTLGQGPEFLTYFQNEAQLEKSRLLSDRFSAERPKGSFSTLEIQRTEQGDSAMYLCASSPDGRIGEQFFGPGTRLTVL.

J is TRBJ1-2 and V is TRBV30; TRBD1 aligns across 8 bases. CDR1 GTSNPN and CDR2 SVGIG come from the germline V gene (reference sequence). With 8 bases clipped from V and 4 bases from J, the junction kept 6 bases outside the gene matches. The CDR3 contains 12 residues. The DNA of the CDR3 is TGTGCCGACCGGGACAGGACCTATGGCTACACCTTC. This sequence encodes CADRDRTYGYTF.

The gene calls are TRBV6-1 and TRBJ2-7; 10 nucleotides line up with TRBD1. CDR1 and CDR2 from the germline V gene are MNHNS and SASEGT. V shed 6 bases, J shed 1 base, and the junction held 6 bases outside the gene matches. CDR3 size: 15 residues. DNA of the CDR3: TGTGCCAGCAGAAGAGACAGGGGGCCATCCTACGAGCAGTACTTC. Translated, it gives CASRRDRGPSYEQYF.

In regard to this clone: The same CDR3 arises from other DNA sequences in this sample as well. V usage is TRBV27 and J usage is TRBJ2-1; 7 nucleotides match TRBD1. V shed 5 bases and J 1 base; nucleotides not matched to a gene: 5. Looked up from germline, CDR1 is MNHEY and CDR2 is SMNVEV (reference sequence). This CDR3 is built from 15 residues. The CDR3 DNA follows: TGTGCCAGCAGTCTGACAGGGTCTTCCTACAATGAGCAGTTCTTC. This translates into CASSLTGSSYNEQFF.

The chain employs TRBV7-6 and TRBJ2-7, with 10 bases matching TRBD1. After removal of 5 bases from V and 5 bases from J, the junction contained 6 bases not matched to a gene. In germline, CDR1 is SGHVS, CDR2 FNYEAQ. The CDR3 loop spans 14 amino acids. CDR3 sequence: CASSGRQGANEQYF. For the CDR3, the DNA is TGTGCCAGCAGCGGACGACAGGGGGCCAACGAGCAGTACTTC. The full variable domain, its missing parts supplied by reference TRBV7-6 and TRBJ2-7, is GAGVSQSPRYKVTKRGQDVALRCDPISGHVSLYWYRQALGQGPEFLTYFNYEAQQDKSGLPNDRFSAERPEGSISTLTIQRTEQRDSAMYRCASSGRQGANEQYFGPGTRLTVT.

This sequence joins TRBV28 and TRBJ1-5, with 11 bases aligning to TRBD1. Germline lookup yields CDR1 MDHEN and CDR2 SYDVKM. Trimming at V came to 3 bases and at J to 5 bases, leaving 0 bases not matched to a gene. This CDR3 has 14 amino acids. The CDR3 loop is CASSLDRGHQPQHF. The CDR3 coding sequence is TGTGCCAGCAGTTTGGACAGGGGGCATCAGCCCCAGCATTTT.

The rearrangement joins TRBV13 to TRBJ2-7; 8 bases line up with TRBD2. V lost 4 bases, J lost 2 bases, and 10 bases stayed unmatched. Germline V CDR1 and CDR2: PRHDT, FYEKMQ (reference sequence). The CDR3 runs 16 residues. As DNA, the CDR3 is TGTGCCAGCAGCTATCTCGGGACTAGTGGGACCTACGAGCAGTACTTC. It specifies CASSYLGTSGTYEQYF.

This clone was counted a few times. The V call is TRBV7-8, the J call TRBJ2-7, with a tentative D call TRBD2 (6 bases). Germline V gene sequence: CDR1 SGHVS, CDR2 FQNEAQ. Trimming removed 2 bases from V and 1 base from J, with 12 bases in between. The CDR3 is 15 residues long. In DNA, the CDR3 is TGTGCCAGCAGCTTAAGGCTAGCGACTTCCTACGAGCAGTACTTC. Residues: CASSLRLATSYEQYF.

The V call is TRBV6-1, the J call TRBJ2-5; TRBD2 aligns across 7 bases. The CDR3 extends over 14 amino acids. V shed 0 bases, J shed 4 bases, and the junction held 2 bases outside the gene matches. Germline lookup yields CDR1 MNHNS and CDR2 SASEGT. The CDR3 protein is CASSEAGGRETQYF. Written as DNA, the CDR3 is TGTGCCAGCAGTGAAGCGGGAGGGAGAGAGACCCAGTACTTC.

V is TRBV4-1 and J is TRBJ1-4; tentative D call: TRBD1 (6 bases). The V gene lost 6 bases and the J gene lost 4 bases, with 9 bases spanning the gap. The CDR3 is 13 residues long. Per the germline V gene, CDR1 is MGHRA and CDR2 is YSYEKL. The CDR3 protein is CASRKGGNEKLFF. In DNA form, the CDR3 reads TGCGCCAGCAGGAAGGGGGGTAATGAAAAACTGTTTTTT.

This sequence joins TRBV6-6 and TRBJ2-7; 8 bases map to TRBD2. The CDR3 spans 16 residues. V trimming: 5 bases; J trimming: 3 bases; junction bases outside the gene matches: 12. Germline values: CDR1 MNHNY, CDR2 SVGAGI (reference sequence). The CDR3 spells CASSPGLALMFYEQYF. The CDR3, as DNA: TGTGCCAGCAGTCCCGGACTAGCTTTAATGTTCTACGAGCAGTACTTC.

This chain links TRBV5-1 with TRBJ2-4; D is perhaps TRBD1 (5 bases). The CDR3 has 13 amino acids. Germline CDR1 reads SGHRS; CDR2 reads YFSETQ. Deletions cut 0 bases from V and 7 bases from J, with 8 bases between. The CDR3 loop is CASSLAQGNIQYF. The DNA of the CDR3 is TGCGCCAGCAGCTTGGCCCAGGGTAACATTCAGTACTTC.

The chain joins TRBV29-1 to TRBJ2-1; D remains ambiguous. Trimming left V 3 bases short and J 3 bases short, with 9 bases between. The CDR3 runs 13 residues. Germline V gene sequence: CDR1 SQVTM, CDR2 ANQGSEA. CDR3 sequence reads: CSVDTGIYNEQFF. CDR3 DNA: TGCAGCGTTGACACGGGTATCTACAATGAGCAGTTCTTC.

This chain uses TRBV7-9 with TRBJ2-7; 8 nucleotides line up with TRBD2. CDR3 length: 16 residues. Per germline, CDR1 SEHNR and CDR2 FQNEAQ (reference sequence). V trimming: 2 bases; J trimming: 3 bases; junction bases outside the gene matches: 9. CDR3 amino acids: CASSLRSGSRYYEQYF. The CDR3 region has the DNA TGTGCCAGCAGCTTACGGAGCGGGAGCCGCTACTACGAGCAGTACTTC.

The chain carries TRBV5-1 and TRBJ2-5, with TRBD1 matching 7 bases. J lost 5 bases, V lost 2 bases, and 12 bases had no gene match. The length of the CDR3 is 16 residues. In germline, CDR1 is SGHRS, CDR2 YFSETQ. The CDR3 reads CASSLTLGSRGETQYF. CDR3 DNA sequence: TGCGCCAGCAGCTTAACCTTGGGTAGCAGGGGGGAGACCCAGTACTTC.

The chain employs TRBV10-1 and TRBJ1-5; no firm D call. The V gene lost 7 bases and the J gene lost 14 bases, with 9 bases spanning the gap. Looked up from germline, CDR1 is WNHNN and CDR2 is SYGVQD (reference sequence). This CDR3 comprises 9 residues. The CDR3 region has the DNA TGCGCCAGCACCCTAAGGGAGCATTTT. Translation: CASTLREHF.

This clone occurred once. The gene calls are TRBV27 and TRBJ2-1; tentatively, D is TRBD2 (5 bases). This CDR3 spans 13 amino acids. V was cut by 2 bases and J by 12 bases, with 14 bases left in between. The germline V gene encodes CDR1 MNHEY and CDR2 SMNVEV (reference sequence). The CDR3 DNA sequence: TGTGCCAGCAGTTTACTGGGCGGGCTCGGGCAGTTCTTC. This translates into CASSLLGGLGQFF.

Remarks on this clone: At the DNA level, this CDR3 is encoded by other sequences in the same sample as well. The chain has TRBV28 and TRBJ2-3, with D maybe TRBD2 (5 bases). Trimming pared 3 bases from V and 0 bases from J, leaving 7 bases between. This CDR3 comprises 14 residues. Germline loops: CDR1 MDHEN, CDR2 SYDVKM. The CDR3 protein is CASSLSGSTDTQYF. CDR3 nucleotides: TGTGCCAGCAGTTTGAGCGGTAGCACAGATACGCAGTATTTT.

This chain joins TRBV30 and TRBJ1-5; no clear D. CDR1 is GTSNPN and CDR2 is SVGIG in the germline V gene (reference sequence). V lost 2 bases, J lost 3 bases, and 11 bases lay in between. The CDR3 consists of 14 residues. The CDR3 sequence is CAWSIRKINQPQHF. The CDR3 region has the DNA TGTGCCTGGAGTATCAGGAAAATCAATCAGCCCCAGCATTTT.

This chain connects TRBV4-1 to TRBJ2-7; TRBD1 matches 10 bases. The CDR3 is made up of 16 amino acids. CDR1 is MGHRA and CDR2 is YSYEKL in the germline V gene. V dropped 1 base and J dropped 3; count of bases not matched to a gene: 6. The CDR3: CASSQGGTGDLYEQYF. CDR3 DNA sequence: TGCGCCAGCAGCCAAGGGGGGACAGGGGACCTCTACGAGCAGTACTTC.

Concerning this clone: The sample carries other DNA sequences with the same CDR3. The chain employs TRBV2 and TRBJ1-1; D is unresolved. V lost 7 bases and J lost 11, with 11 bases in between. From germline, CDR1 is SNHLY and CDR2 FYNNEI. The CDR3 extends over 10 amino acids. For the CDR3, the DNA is TGTGCCAGCAAGGGAAGGGAGGCTTTCTTT. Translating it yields CASKGREAFF.

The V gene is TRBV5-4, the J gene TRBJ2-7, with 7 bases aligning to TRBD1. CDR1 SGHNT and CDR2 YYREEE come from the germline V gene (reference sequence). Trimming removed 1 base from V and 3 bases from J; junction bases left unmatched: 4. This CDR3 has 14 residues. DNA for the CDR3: TGTGCCAGCAGCTTGTCCGGACAGGTCTACGAGCAGTACTTC. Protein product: CASSLSGQVYEQYF.

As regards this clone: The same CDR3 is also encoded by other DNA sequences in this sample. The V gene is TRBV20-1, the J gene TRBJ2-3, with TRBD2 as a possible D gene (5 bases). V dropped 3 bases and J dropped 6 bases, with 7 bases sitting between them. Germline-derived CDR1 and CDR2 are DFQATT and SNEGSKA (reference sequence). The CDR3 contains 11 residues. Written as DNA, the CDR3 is TGCAGTGCTAGGGAGGTGGATACGCAGTATTTT. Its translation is CSAREVDTQYF.

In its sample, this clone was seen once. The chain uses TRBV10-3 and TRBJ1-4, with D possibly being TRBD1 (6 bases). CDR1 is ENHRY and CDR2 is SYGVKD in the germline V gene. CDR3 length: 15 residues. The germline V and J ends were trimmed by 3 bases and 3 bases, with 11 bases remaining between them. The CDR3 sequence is CAISDTGAANEKLFF. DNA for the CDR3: TGTGCCATCAGTGATACGGGGGCCGCTAATGAAAAACTGTTTTTT.

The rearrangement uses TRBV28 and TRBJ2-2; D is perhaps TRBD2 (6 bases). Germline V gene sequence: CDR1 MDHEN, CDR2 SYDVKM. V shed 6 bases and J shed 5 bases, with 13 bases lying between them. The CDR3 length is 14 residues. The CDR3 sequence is CASSGGSSTGELFF. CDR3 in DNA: TGTGCCAGCAGCGGAGGGTCATCTACCGGGGAGCTGTTTTTT. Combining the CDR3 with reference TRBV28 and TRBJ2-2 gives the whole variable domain DVKVTQSSRYLVKRTGEKVFLECVQDMDHENMFWYRQDPGLGLRLIYFSYDVKMKEKGDIPEGYSVSREKKERFSLILESASTNQTSMYLCASSGGSSTGELFFGEGSRLTVL.

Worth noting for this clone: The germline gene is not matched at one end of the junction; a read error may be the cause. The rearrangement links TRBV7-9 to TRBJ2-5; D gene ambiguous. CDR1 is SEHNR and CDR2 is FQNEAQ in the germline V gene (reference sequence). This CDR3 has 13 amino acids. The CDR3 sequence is CASTLSIQETQYF. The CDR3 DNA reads TGTGCCAGCACCTTAAGCATCCAAGAGACCCAGTACTTC.

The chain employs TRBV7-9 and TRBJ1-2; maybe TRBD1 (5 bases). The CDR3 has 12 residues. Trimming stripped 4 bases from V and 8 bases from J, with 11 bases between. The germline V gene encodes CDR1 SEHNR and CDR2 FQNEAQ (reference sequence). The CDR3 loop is CASSSQGGGYTF. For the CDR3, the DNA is TGTGCCAGCAGCTCGCAGGGTGGCGGCTACACCTTC.